A single sample gave rise to the 16 T cell receptor beta chains below, sequenced in a study of sequential checkpoint blockade in melanoma. Regarding treatment: randomized to nivolumab then ipilimumab (arm A) or the reverse (arm B). Here immunoSEQ multiplex PCR was the method, and the copy in TCRdb shows in-frame clones only, minus some. The data hold about 9,600 clones, with 27% observed a single time. The source was tumor tissue (inferred from file names), collected from a patient given nivolumab and ipilimumab in sequence. All receptors come from a human donor with melanoma.

The V call is TRBV5-1, the J call TRBJ2-1, with 11 bases identical to TRBD2. V trimming: 3 bases; J trimming: 6 bases; junction bases outside the gene matches: 14. Looked up from germline, CDR1 is SGHRS and CDR2 is YFSETQ. The CDR3 spans 18 residues. The CDR3 coding sequence is TGCGCCAGCAGCTACGGACTAGCGGGTACTAGCGGTATCAATGAGCAGTTCTTC. It encodes CASSYGLAGTSGINEQFF.

The gene calls are TRBV6-1 and TRBJ2-5; tentatively, D is TRBD1 (5 bases). Per the germline V gene, CDR1 is MNHNS and CDR2 is SASEGT. V was pared by 1 base and J by 3 bases, with 12 bases between. The CDR3 loop spans 15 amino acids. CDR3 nucleotide sequence: TGTGCCAGCAGTGAAGACCCAGGGTCTGAAGAGACCCAGTACTTC. This codes for CASSEDPGSEETQYF.

This clone was seen a few times. The V call is TRBV9, the J call TRBJ2-2, with no clear D. The length of the CDR3 is 14 residues. Germline V gives CDR1 SGDLS, CDR2 YYNGEE. With 2 bases removed from V and 7 bases from J, the gap between germline ends came to 12 bases. The CDR3 reads CASSVARRSGELFF. The CDR3 nucleotides are TGTGCCAGCAGCGTCGCGAGAAGGAGCGGGGAGCTGTTTTTT.

This clone has at least ten counts. The chain joins TRBV7-6 to TRBJ2-7; 7 positions match TRBD1. This CDR3 region has 17 residues. Germline V gives CDR1 SGHVS, CDR2 FNYEAQ. V lost 5 bases, J lost 0 bases, and 13 bases stayed unmatched. This chain's CDR3 is CASSPGTDFLSSYEQYF. The CDR3 DNA reads as TGTGCCAGCAGCCCCGGGACAGACTTCCTAAGCTCCTACGAGCAGTACTTC.

This sequence joins TRBV19 and TRBJ2-2; D perhaps matches TRBD2 (5 bases). Trimming stripped 3 bases from V and 8 bases from J, with 7 bases between. This CDR3 is 12 amino acids long. CDR1 is LNHDA and CDR2 is SQIVND in the germline V gene (reference sequence). The CDR3 DNA follows: TGTGCCAGTAGTATGCGAGGGGGGGAGCTGTTTTTT. It encodes CASSMRGGELFF.

This clone showed up many times. The V gene is TRBV11-3, the J gene TRBJ1-6; D is ambiguous. The CDR3 loop spans 14 amino acids. Trimming took off 3 bases at V and 6 bases at J, with 9 bases between the two ends. In germline, CDR1 is SGHNT, CDR2 YENEEA. CDR3 in amino acids: CASSLPSPNSPLHF. In DNA form, the CDR3 reads TGTGCCAGCAGCTTGCCGAGCCCTAATTCACCCCTCCACTTT.

This clone was seen repeatedly, ten times or more. The chain couples TRBV11-3 to TRBJ2-1, with TRBD2 matching 8 bases. The CDR3 sequence is 15 residues long. V gave up 3 bases and J gave up 1 base; unmatched junction bases: 2. CDR1 SGHNT and CDR2 YENEEA come from the germline V gene. CDR3 DNA sequence: TGTGCCAGCAGCTTGGGACTAGTGTCCTACAATGAGCAGTTCTTC. It encodes CASSLGLVSYNEQFF.

The CDR3 DNA sequence: TGTGCCAGCAGTACGGCCAGCCCCTCACGGTCGGCGGAAGGTAATCAGCCCCAGCATTTT. It specifies CASSTASPSRSAEGNQPQHF. The chain employs TRBV28 and TRBJ1-5; no firm D call. This CDR3 comprises 20 residues. The V gene's germline CDR1 is MDHEN and CDR2 SYDVKM. Trimming stripped 5 bases from V and 4 bases from J, with 30 bases between.

The rearrangement joins TRBV25-1 to TRBJ1-4; no clear D. With 2 bases removed from V and 3 bases from J, the gap between germline ends came to 16 bases. The germline V gene has CDR1 MGHDK and CDR2 SYGVNS. The CDR3 has 17 amino acids. In DNA form, the CDR3 reads TGTGCCAGCAGTGAAACAAGAACGGCCTCAGCTAATGAAAAACTGTTTTTT. Encoded protein: CASSETRTASANEKLFF.

A few counts support this clone. The gene calls are TRBV9 and TRBJ1-1; D is possibly TRBD1 (5 bases). Germline lookup yields CDR1 SGDLS and CDR2 YYNGEE. The CDR3 has 13 amino acids. Trimming shortened V by 6 bases and J by 5 bases, and 14 bases separated the two germline ends. The CDR3 is CASNSGGSTEAFF. The CDR3 DNA reads TGTGCCAGCAATAGCGGGGGAAGTACTGAAGCTTTCTTT.

Only a few counts were recorded for this clone. The chain uses TRBV6-8 and TRBJ1-2; D gene uncertain. From germline, CDR1 is MNHGY and CDR2 SAAAGT. Between the trimmed V and J ends, which lost 10 bases and 4 bases, there was a span of 19 bases. CDR3 length: 14 residues. DNA for the CDR3: TGTGCCATCAGAGCCGGGTCGCCCGTCTATGGCTACACCTTC. Its protein product is CAIRAGSPVYGYTF.

The chain combines TRBV5-1 with TRBJ1-4, with a weak D call TRBD1 (5 bases). The V gene's germline CDR1 is SGHRS and CDR2 YFSETQ. Trimming removed 2 bases at V and 8 bases at J, with 13 bases between. The CDR3 extends over 14 amino acids. CDR3 region: CASSFGTGGEKLFF. The CDR3 coding sequence is TGCGCCAGCAGCTTCGGGACGGGGGGAGAAAAACTGTTTTTT. The whole variable domain, filled in from reference TRBV5-1 and TRBJ1-4, reads KAGVTQTPRYLIKTRGQQVTLSCSPISGHRSVSWYQQTPGQGLQFLFEYFSETQRNKGNFPGRFSGRQFSNSRSEMNVSTLELGDSALYLCASSFGTGGEKLFFGSGTQLSVL.

V is TRBV5-1 and J is TRBJ1-4; possibly TRBD1 for D (6 bases). This CDR3 is built from 16 residues. Trimming took off 3 bases at V and 0 bases at J, with 12 bases between the two ends. CDR1 SGHRS and CDR2 YFSETQ come from the germline V gene. The CDR3 region is CASSSGTPATNEKLFF. The CDR3 DNA reads as TGCGCCAGCAGCTCCGGGACACCGGCAACTAATGAAAAACTGTTTTTT.

The V gene is TRBV12-5, the J gene TRBJ1-2; 7 bases are shared with TRBD1. Germline CDR1 and CDR2: LGHNT and FRNRAP. Losses at the gene ends were 4 bases for V and 2 bases for J; bases not matched to a gene: 1. The CDR3 totals 13 residues. CDR3 in amino acids: CASGSQGNYGYTF. DNA for the CDR3: TGTGCTAGTGGTTCACAGGGGAACTATGGCTACACCTTC.

The genes are TRBV5-1 and TRBJ2-3; 11 bases line up with TRBD2. The germline gives CDR1 SGHRS, CDR2 YFSETQ. This CDR3 has 16 residues. Germline trimming cut 4 bases from V and 0 bases from J; bases unmatched to any gene: 4. CDR3 sequence: CASSPGTSGSTDTQYF. In DNA form, the CDR3 reads TGCGCCAGCAGCCCAGGGACTAGCGGTAGCACAGATACGCAGTATTTT. The whole variable domain, remainder taken from reference TRBV5-1 and TRBJ2-3, is KAGVTQTPRYLIKTRGQQVTLSCSPISGHRSVSWYQQTPGQGLQFLFEYFSETQRNKGNFPGRFSGRQFSNSRSEMNVSTLELGDSALYLCASSPGTSGSTDTQYFGPGTRLTVL.

Many counts were recorded for this clone. This chain connects TRBV11-3 to TRBJ2-3, with D unresolved. V lost 5 bases, J lost 2 bases, and 14 bases lay in between. Looked up from germline, CDR1 is SGHNT and CDR2 is YENEEA. The CDR3 extends over 15 amino acids. CDR3 amino acids: CASSIPRLYTDTQYF. DNA for the CDR3: TGTGCCAGCAGCATTCCTCGTCTATACACAGATACGCAGTATTTT.